This T cell receptor beta chain was sequenced for a study of blood T cell repertoires in COVID-19. Study-wide background: Spain, Italy and the United States supplied samples that represented acute and convalescent COVID-19. Sources were T cells, B-cell-depleted T cells, or PBMCs; the material itself was cDNA or gDNA.

J gave up 8 bases and V 1 base, and 7 bases lay outside the gene matches. This CDR3 contains 16 residues. Looked up from germline, CDR1 is LNHDA and CDR2 is SQIVND (reference sequence). Profiling relied on immunoSEQ multiplex PCR, and the TCRdb table lists in-frame clones only, not all of them. This table holds 300,000 to 350,000 clones, roughly 87% found once. The TCR was taken from a man aged 30-40 years with COVID-19, enrolled during active disease. V usage is TRBV19 and J usage is TRBJ2-1; 11 bases are a match to TRBD1. The sequenced sample was peripheral blood. The CDR3 sequence: CASSIGLGQGVHEQFF. DNA for the CDR3: TGTGCCAGTAGTATAGGCCTGGGACAGGGGGTCCATGAGCAGTTCTTC.